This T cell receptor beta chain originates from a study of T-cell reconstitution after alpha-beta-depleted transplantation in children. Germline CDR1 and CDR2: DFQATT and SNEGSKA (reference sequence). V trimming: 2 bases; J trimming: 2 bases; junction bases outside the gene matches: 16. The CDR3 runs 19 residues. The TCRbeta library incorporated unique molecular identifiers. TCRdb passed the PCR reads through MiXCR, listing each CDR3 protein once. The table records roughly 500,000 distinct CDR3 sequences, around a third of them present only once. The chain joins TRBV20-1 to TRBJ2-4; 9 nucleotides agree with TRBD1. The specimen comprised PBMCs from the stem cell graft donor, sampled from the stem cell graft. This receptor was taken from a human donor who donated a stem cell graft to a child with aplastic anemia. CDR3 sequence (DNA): TGCAGTGCTAGACAACTTCCGGGACAGGGAAGGGTAACCAAAAACATTCAGTACTTC. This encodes CSARQLPGQGRVTKNIQYF.